These 5 T cell receptor beta chains were sequenced from one sample in a study of T cells in localized non-small cell lung cancer. This table comes from immunoSEQ multiplex PCR, and its TCRdb copy is limited to in-frame clones, with some not included. The sample has about 78,000 clones, 84% seen once. The source was peripheral blood, collected before any cancer treatment. The source is a man between 40 and 70 years old with stage I lung adenocarcinoma.

J is TRBJ1-1 and V is TRBV7-9; D is unresolved. Trimming shortened V by 5 bases and J by 5 bases, and 12 bases separated the two germline ends. The CDR3 runs to 13 residues. Looked up from germline, CDR1 is SEHNR and CDR2 is FQNEAQ (reference sequence). The DNA of the CDR3 is TGTGCCAGCAGCCGACGGGGTTTGACTGAAGCTTTCTTT. The encoded protein is CASSRRGLTEAFF. Using reference TRBV7-9 and TRBJ1-1 for the parts outside the CDR3, the full variable domain is DTGVSQNPRHKITKRGQNVTFRCDPISEHNRLYWYRQTLGQGPEFLTYFQNEAQLEKSRLLSDRFSAERPKGSFSTLEIQRTEQGDSAMYLCASSRRGLTEAFFGQGTRLTVV.

The rearrangement uses TRBV4-1 and TRBJ2-3, with 10 bases aligning to TRBD2. Losses at the gene ends were 4 bases for V and 5 bases for J; bases not matched to a gene: 3. CDR1 is MGHRA, CDR2 YSYEKL, per germline. This CDR3 has 14 residues. CDR3 region: CASSPRLAGDTQYF. The DNA of the CDR3 is TGCGCCAGCAGCCCCCGACTAGCGGGAGATACGCAGTATTTT.

V and J are TRBV28 and TRBJ2-7; 9 bases match TRBD1. CDR1 and CDR2 (germline): MDHEN, SYDVKM. The CDR3 loop spans 15 amino acids. The trim removed 6 bases at V and 2 bases at J, leaving 8 bases unmatched. The CDR3 DNA sequence: TGTGCCAGCAGGTCCTCCGGGACAGGGACCTACGAGCAGTACTTC. Its protein is CASRSSGTGTYEQYF.

This clone was picked up one time. The genes are TRBV6-1 and TRBJ2-4; the D gene is possibly TRBD1 (5 bases). CDR3 length: 15 residues. V lost 2 bases, J lost 3 bases, and 11 bases lay in between. Per germline, CDR1 MNHNS and CDR2 SASEGT. CDR3 sequence (DNA): TGTGCCAGCAGTGAACAGGGTTTGGTCAAAAACATTCAGTACTTC. Its translation: CASSEQGLVKNIQYF.

The chain couples TRBV6-5 to TRBJ1-1; a possible D gene is TRBD1 (6 bases). CDR3 size: 13 residues. The V end lost 8 bases, the J end lost 4 bases, and 14 bases lay between the germline ends. CDR1 MNHEY and CDR2 SVGAGI come from the germline V gene. CDR3 region: CASGTGTVTEAFF. Here the CDR3 DNA reads TGTGCCAGCGGAACAGGGACTGTCACTGAAGCTTTCTTT.